Below are 20 T cell receptor beta chains sequenced from a single sample in a study of T cell responses to AZD1222 COVID-19 vaccine. The repertoire was sequenced with immunoSEQ multiplex PCR; TCRdb's copy has only in-frame clones and lacks some. Here the sample spans about 140,000 clones, 80% to 95% being singletons. The source was peripheral blood, collected 28 days after the second AZD1222 dose. These receptors originate from an adult who received the AZD1222 COVID-19 vaccine.

The chain joins TRBV20-1 to TRBJ2-1; D gene unclear. CDR3 length equals 14 residues. The germline V and J ends were trimmed by 3 bases and 10 bases, with 19 bases remaining between them. Per germline, CDR1 DFQATT and CDR2 SNEGSKA (reference sequence). The CDR3 coding sequence is TGCAGTGCTAGTCAGCTAAAGGGAAGGCGGGAGCAGTTCTTC. Translated, it gives CSASQLKGRREQFF.

The V and J genes are TRBV5-1 and TRBJ1-1, with D maybe TRBD1 (6 bases). V lost 4 bases, J lost 0 bases, and 13 bases lay in between. The CDR3 runs 15 residues. Germline CDR1 SGHRS, CDR2 YFSETQ. Here the CDR3 DNA reads TGCGCCAGCAGCCCTGGACAGTTAATGAACACTGAAGCTTTCTTT. Its translation is CASSPGQLMNTEAFF. Full variable domain (outside the CDR3, taken from reference TRBV5-1 and TRBJ1-1): KAGVTQTPRYLIKTRGQQVTLSCSPISGHRSVSWYQQTPGQGLQFLFEYFSETQRNKGNFPGRFSGRQFSNSRSEMNVSTLELGDSALYLCASSPGQLMNTEAFFGQGTRLTVV.

As DNA, the CDR3 is TGCGCCAGCAGCCAAGGGACAGGGAAAGGGGAGACCCAGTACTTC. It yields the protein CASSQGTGKGETQYF. The chain links TRBV4-3 to TRBJ2-5; 8 bases are a match to TRBD1. The junction had 6 bases not matched to a gene; V was cut back by 1 base and J by 5 bases. Germline-derived CDR1 and CDR2 are LGHNA and YSLEER. The CDR3 totals 15 residues.

The chain couples TRBV5-4 to TRBJ2-2, with D perhaps matching TRBD1 or TRBD2 (6 bases each). The CDR3 has 14 amino acids. V was pared by 4 bases and J by 4 bases, with 11 bases between. The V gene's germline CDR1 is SGHNT and CDR2 YYREEE (reference sequence). This chain's CDR3 is CASSRRGSTGELFF. The CDR3, as DNA: TGTGCCAGCAGCCGGAGGGGGAGCACCGGGGAGCTGTTTTTT.

In DNA, the CDR3 is TGTGCCAGCAGCTCCATGGTAGGCAGGGGCACCTACGAGCAGTACTTC. Its protein product is CASSSMVGRGTYEQYF. The chain has TRBV5-5 and TRBJ2-7, with a weak D call TRBD1 (6 bases). Trimming removed 3 bases from V and 2 bases from J, with 18 bases in between. The CDR3 spans 16 residues. Germline-derived CDR1 and CDR2 are SGHKS and YYEKEE (reference sequence).

V is TRBV9 and J is TRBJ1-4; D gene ambiguous. The CDR3 loop spans 14 amino acids. V was clipped by 1 base and J by 0 bases, with 4 bases between them. Germline values: CDR1 SGDLS, CDR2 YYNGEE. CDR3 residues: CASSVSPTNEKLFF. CDR3 nucleotides: TGTGCCAGCAGCGTAAGTCCAACTAATGAAAAACTGTTTTTT.

J is TRBJ2-2 and V is TRBV19; TRBD1 is a possible D gene (5 bases). Germline CDR1 LNHDA, CDR2 SQIVND (reference sequence). The CDR3 length is 12 residues. V was cut by 10 bases and J by 3 bases, with 9 bases left in between. The CDR3 here is CATTGYTGELFF. As DNA, the CDR3 is TGTGCCACCACAGGATACACCGGGGAGCTGTTTTTT.

There are a few counts of this clone. The CDR3 DNA reads TGCGCCAGCAGCTTGGGTACCCCCCCCGGGGAGCTGTTTTTT. Amino acid sequence: CASSLGTPPGELFF. The gene calls are TRBV5-1 and TRBJ2-2; D call uncertain. The CDR3 is 14 residues long. Germline V lookup: CDR1 SGHRS, CDR2 YFSETQ. Trimming cost V 0 bases and J 6 bases, with 9 bases left between them.

V usage is TRBV27 and J usage is TRBJ2-7; 11 nucleotides agree with TRBD2. With 4 bases clipped from V and 3 bases from J, the junction kept 20 bases outside the gene matches. The CDR3 is made up of 20 amino acids. CDR1 is MNHEY and CDR2 is SMNVEV in the germline V gene (reference sequence). In DNA, the CDR3 is TGTGCCAGCAGTTCCCACCAGACTAGCGGGATCCCCATGAACTTCTACGAGCAGTACTTC. This encodes CASSSHQTSGIPMNFYEQYF.

J is TRBJ1-2 and V is TRBV6-5; 11 positions agree with TRBD1. V gave up 3 bases and J gave up 7 bases; unmatched junction bases: 4. This CDR3 is built from 14 residues. CDR1 MNHEY and CDR2 SVGAGI come from the germline V gene. CDR3 coding DNA: TGTGCCAGCAGTTATAAGGGACAGGGGGGTGGCTACACCTTC. Its protein product is CASSYKGQGGGYTF.

This clone has just one count. The chain uses TRBV10-2 and TRBJ2-3; the match to TRBD2 covers 12 bases. Per germline, CDR1 WSHSY and CDR2 SAAADI. The CDR3 is 15 amino acids. V lost 5 bases to trimming and J lost 6 bases; unmatched junction nucleotides: 6. The CDR3 sequence: CASSISSGRVDTQYF. In DNA, the CDR3 is TGCGCCAGCAGTATATCTAGCGGGAGGGTGGATACGCAGTATTTT.

The chain employs TRBV5-6 and TRBJ2-2; D remains unclear. V was clipped by 0 bases and J by 9 bases, with 15 bases between them. The CDR3 is made up of 15 amino acids. CDR1 is SGHDT, CDR2 YYEEEE, per germline. CDR3 sequence (DNA): TGTGCCAGCAGCTTGGGTATGTCCCCAGCCCGGGAGCTGTTTTTT. Translating it yields CASSLGMSPARELFF.

The V and J genes are TRBV7-6 and TRBJ1-3; no clear D. CDR3 length: 14 residues. Trimming took off 0 bases at V and 2 bases at J, with 5 bases between the two ends. CDR1 is SGHVS and CDR2 is FNYEAQ in the germline V gene. DNA of the CDR3: TGTGCCAGCAGCTTAGCGCAGGCTGGAAACACCATATATTTT. It is translated as CASSLAQAGNTIYF. Full variable domain (missing parts from reference TRBV7-6 and TRBJ1-3): GAGVSQSPRYKVTKRGQDVALRCDPISGHVSLYWYRQALGQGPEFLTYFNYEAQQDKSGLPNDRFSAERPEGSISTLTIQRTEQRDSAMYRCASSLAQAGNTIYFGEGSWLTVV.

The J gene is TRBJ1-1, the V gene TRBV28, with TRBD1 as a possible D gene (5 bases). This CDR3 comprises 16 residues. Germline CDR1 and CDR2: MDHEN and SYDVKM. Trimming took off 6 bases at V and 2 bases at J, with 19 bases between the two ends. In DNA, the CDR3 is TGTGCCAGCAGGCTGAGCGGTACAGGTTACAACACTGAAGCTTTCTTT. Translated: CASRLSGTGYNTEAFF.

The J gene is TRBJ1-5, the V gene TRBV15; maybe TRBD1 (5 bases). The CDR3 is 17 amino acids. V lost 1 base and J lost 4, with 17 bases in between. Germline V lookup: CDR1 LNHNV, CDR2 YYDKDF (reference sequence). The CDR3 sequence: CATSRGTGAAKNQPQHF. In DNA form, the CDR3 reads TGTGCCACCAGCAGAGGCACAGGCGCCGCCAAGAATCAGCCCCAGCATTTT.

The chain couples TRBV19 to TRBJ1-1, with TRBD1 as a possible D gene (5 bases). Trimming stripped 5 bases from V and 4 bases from J, with 14 bases between. Germline CDR1 reads LNHDA; CDR2 reads SQIVND (reference sequence). This CDR3 is 14 amino acids long. CDR3 in amino acids: CASSFPGVSTEAFF. The CDR3 DNA sequence: TGTGCCAGTAGTTTTCCGGGGGTCAGCACTGAAGCTTTCTTT.

The J gene is TRBJ1-3, the V gene TRBV11-2, with TRBD1 as a possible D gene (6 bases). The CDR3 is 12 amino acids. V was clipped by 6 bases and J by 10 bases, with 13 bases between them. The V gene's germline CDR1 is SGHAT and CDR2 FQNNGV. The CDR3 nucleotides read TGTGCCAGCAGACGGACAGAAGGAACCATATATTTT. As protein: CASRRTEGTIYF.

V gene TRBV23-1 combines with J gene TRBJ1-1; the match to TRBD1 covers 9 bases. TRBV23-1 is an ORF for which the function is uncertain. The junction had 8 bases not matched to a gene; V was cut back by 7 bases and J by 5 bases. The length of the CDR3 is 14 residues. CDR3 region: CASNQDRGRTEAFF. The CDR3 region has the DNA TGCGCCAGCAATCAGGACAGGGGAAGAACTGAAGCTTTCTTT.

The chain uses TRBV5-1 and TRBJ2-1; 8 bases map to TRBD1. The germline V gene has CDR1 SGHRS and CDR2 YFSETQ. Unmatched junction bases numbered 12, after V lost 4 bases and J lost 6 bases. CDR3 size: 16 residues. This chain's CDR3 is CASSRIWTGNPNEQFF. The CDR3 DNA is TGCGCCAGCAGCCGCATCTGGACAGGGAACCCCAATGAGCAGTTCTTC.

This clone was observed a single time. V gene TRBV27 combines with J gene TRBJ1-1; tentatively, D is TRBD1 (6 bases). CDR3 length: 14 residues. From germline, CDR1 is MNHEY and CDR2 SMNVEV (reference sequence). Trimming shortened V by 7 bases and J by 0 bases, and 12 bases separated the two germline ends. This CDR3 reads CASKGVLMNTEAFF. The CDR3 nucleotides read TGTGCCAGCAAGGGGGTTCTAATGAACACTGAAGCTTTCTTT.